The 23 T cell receptor beta chains presented below share a single source sample, sequenced in a study of blood T cell repertoires in COVID-19. Some clones are missing from TCRdb's copy, which holds only in-frame ones; the method was immunoSEQ multiplex PCR. The sample lists about 490,000 clones, 75% to 90% seen once, with approximately 3% in the top ten. Specimen: peripheral blood. The receptors originated from a human donor in a cohort sampled during active COVID-19.

This chain links TRBV19 with TRBJ1-1; TRBD1 is a possible D gene (5 bases). This CDR3 comprises 16 residues. Germline values: CDR1 LNHDA, CDR2 SQIVND (reference sequence). V shed 7 bases and J shed 0 bases, with 18 bases lying between them. CDR3 in DNA: TGTGCCAGTACCATTCGGAGGGGCTCTTTGAACACTGAAGCTTTCTTT. This translates into CASTIRRGSLNTEAFF.

The V call is TRBV7-2, the J call TRBJ2-7; 7 bases line up with TRBD1. J was trimmed by 5 bases and V by 5 bases; bases with no gene match: 9. The CDR3 is 14 residues long. CDR1 is SGHTA, CDR2 FQGNSA, per germline. The CDR3, as DNA: TGTGCCAGCAGCCTACAGGGGATCTCTGACGAGCAGTACTTC. The encoded protein is CASSLQGISDEQYF. Complete variable domain (other parts from reference TRBV7-2 and TRBJ2-7): GAGVSQSPSNKVTEKGKDVELRCDPISGHTALYWYRQSLGQGLEFLIYFQGNSAPDKSGLPSDRFSAERTGGSVSTLTIQRTQQEDSAVYLCASSLQGISDEQYFGPGTRLTVT.

This clone was counted a few times. The chain couples TRBV7-9 to TRBJ2-7, with TRBD2 as a possible D gene (6 bases). The CDR3 contains 14 residues. Trimming stripped 5 bases from V and 0 bases from J, with 11 bases between. CDR1 is SEHNR and CDR2 is FQNEAQ in the germline V gene (reference sequence). CDR3 sequence: CASSRDSFSYEQYF. CDR3 DNA sequence: TGTGCCAGCAGCAGGGACTCATTCTCCTACGAGCAGTACTTC.

The chain couples TRBV5-4 to TRBJ1-1; 7 bases align to TRBD1. After removal of 0 bases from V and 6 bases from J, the junction contained 2 bases not matched to a gene. Germline V CDR1 and CDR2: SGHNT, YYREEE (reference sequence). CDR3 length: 13 amino acids. The CDR3 DNA follows: TGTGCCAGCAGCTTGGACGACAGGGCTGAAGCTTTCTTT. Its protein is CASSLDDRAEAFF. Complete variable domain (other parts from reference TRBV5-4 and TRBJ1-1): ETGVTQSPTHLIKTRGQQVTLRCSSQSGHNTVSWYQQALGQGPQFIFQYYREEENGRGNFPPRFSGLQFPNYSSELNVNALELDDSALYLCASSLDDRAEAFFGQGTRLTVV.

This clone turned up a few times. The chain carries TRBV28 and TRBJ2-7; unclear D gene. Germline V CDR1 and CDR2: MDHEN, SYDVKM. This CDR3 comprises 13 residues. Trimming removed 10 bases at V and 4 bases at J, with 17 bases between. The CDR3 region is CATWAGLFYEQYF. DNA of the CDR3: TGTGCCACCTGGGCAGGTCTTTTTTACGAGCAGTACTTC.

The chain is built from TRBV19 and TRBJ2-6; 7 bases fit TRBD1. Unmatched junction bases numbered 11, after V lost 5 bases and J lost 1 base. This CDR3 contains 18 residues. In germline, CDR1 is LNHDA, CDR2 SQIVND (reference sequence). Written as DNA, the CDR3 is TGTGCCAGTAGTCCCTGGCAGGGGGTCTTATCTGGGGCCAACGTCCTGACTTTC. Translated: CASSPWQGVLSGANVLTF.

The chain is built from TRBV6-6 and TRBJ2-7; 9 nucleotides align to TRBD1. CDR1 is MNHNY and CDR2 is SVGAGI in the germline V gene (reference sequence). This CDR3 is built from 15 residues. V lost 6 bases, J lost 1 base, and 7 bases stayed unmatched. CDR3 DNA sequence: TGTGCCAGCAGGGGGACAGGGAACCCTTCCTACGAGCAGTACTTC. It encodes CASRGTGNPSYEQYF.

V usage is TRBV21-1 and J usage is TRBJ1-2. TRBV21-1 counts as a pseudogene. The length of the CDR3 is 16 residues. The CDR3 here is CASSSQRGGEGYGYTF. The CDR3 DNA reads as TGTGCCAGCAGTTCTCAAAGGGGAGGGGAGGGCTATGGCTACACCTTC.

The genes are TRBV3-1 (or the pseudogene TRBV3-2) and TRBJ2-2; 7 bases agree with TRBD1. This CDR3 has 16 residues. J was trimmed by 1 base and V by 4 bases; bases with no gene match: 6. The germline gives CDR1 LGHDT, CDR2 YNNKEL (reference sequence). The CDR3 sequence is CASSPLGTENTGELFF. The CDR3 DNA follows: TGTGCCAGCAGCCCCCTAGGGACAGAGAACACCGGGGAGCTGTTTTTT.

This clone was seen a handful of times. The rearrangement uses TRBV2 and TRBJ2-7; TRBD1 matches 7 bases. V lost 5 bases and J lost 0; bases outside the gene matches: 4. This CDR3 comprises 14 residues. CDR1 SNHLY and CDR2 FYNNEI come from the germline V gene. As DNA, the CDR3 is TGTGCCAGCAGTTGGACAGGTTACTCCTACGAGCAGTACTTC. Translated, it gives CASSWTGYSYEQYF.

This clone occurred once. The chain recombines TRBV2 with TRBJ1-5; 8 bases line up with TRBD1. Germline V gives CDR1 SNHLY, CDR2 FYNNEI. V lost 5 bases, J lost 5 bases, and 5 bases stayed unmatched. The CDR3 spans 14 residues. CDR3 DNA: TGTGCCAGCAGTCTCGACAGGGGCGATCAGCCCCAGCATTTT. It specifies CASSLDRGDQPQHF.

The V gene is TRBV28, the J gene TRBJ1-1, with TRBD1 as a possible D gene (5 bases). V lost 7 bases, J lost 4 bases, and 16 bases lay in between. Looked up from germline, CDR1 is MDHEN and CDR2 is SYDVKM. This CDR3 is built from 14 residues. The DNA for the CDR3 is TGTGCCAGCAATGGTATGGGGGGTCCCACTGAAGCTTTCTTT. Translating gives CASNGMGGPTEAFF.

V gene TRBV27 combines with J gene TRBJ1-2, with D tentatively TRBD1 (6 bases). CDR3 length equals 12 residues. CDR1 and CDR2 (germline): MNHEY, SMNVEV (reference sequence). V was shortened by 5 bases and J by 5 bases, with 9 bases between the two germline ends. The CDR3 nucleotides are TGTGCCAGCAGTCTCCAGGGGTATGGCTACACCTTC. Translation: CASSLQGYGYTF.

J is TRBJ2-2 and V is TRBV5-5; 7 bases are a match to TRBD1. The junction had 12 bases not matched to a gene; V was cut back by 4 bases and J by 6 bases. Germline CDR1 reads SGHKS; CDR2 reads YYEKEE (reference sequence). CDR3 length equals 16 residues. CDR3 sequence (DNA): TGTGCCAGCAGCCCAGCCTCGGACAGGTCAGCCGGGGAGCTGTTTTTT. It is translated as CASSPASDRSAGELFF.

The sample holds one count of this clone. DNA for the CDR3: TGTGCCAGCAGCAGAGGGACATTATATGATGGCTACACCTTC. This encodes CASSRGTLYDGYTF. V usage is TRBV2 and J usage is TRBJ1-2; D is perhaps TRBD1 (6 bases). Germline V gene lookup returns CDR1 SNHLY and CDR2 FYNNEI. The CDR3 is made up of 14 amino acids. With 6 bases removed from V and 6 bases from J, the gap between germline ends came to 17 bases.

This clone occurred once. Distinct nucleotide sequences in the sample also encode this CDR3. V and J are TRBV7-2 and TRBJ1-5; 8 positions match TRBD1. CDR1 is SGHTA, CDR2 FQGNSA, per germline. CDR3 length: 16 residues. V gave up 0 bases and J gave up 2 bases; unmatched junction bases: 3. The CDR3 DNA follows: TGTGCCAGCAGCTTAGCCGGACAGGGAGGCAATCAGCCCCAGCATTTT. The encoded protein is CASSLAGQGGNQPQHF.

This chain connects TRBV3-1 (or the pseudogene TRBV3-2) to TRBJ2-3; D may be TRBD2 (5 bases). V lost 3 bases and J lost 6, with 16 bases in between. The CDR3 length is 15 residues. Germline V lookup: CDR1 LGHDT, CDR2 YNNKEL (reference sequence). CDR3 nucleotide sequence: TGTGCCAGCAGCCAGATCCGGGGTCGCGAGGATACGCAGTATTTT. Its protein product is CASSQIRGREDTQYF.

This CDR3 is CASSRDSLSATNEKLFF. Written as DNA, the CDR3 is TGCGCCAGCAGCCGGGACAGCTTGAGTGCAACTAATGAAAAACTGTTTTTT. The chain employs TRBV5-1 and TRBJ1-4; 7 bases match TRBD1. J was trimmed by 0 bases and V by 4 bases; bases with no gene match: 9. The CDR3 runs 17 residues. CDR1 is SGHRS, CDR2 YFSETQ, per germline.

V and J are TRBV18 and TRBJ2-3; no clear D. The ends were cut back, 4 bases at V and 6 bases at J, with 11 bases in the middle. CDR1 and CDR2 (germline): KGHSH, LQKENI. The CDR3 is 13 amino acids. The CDR3 DNA sequence: TGTGCCAGCTCACTAAACTTGCGGGATACGCAGTATTTT. Protein product: CASSLNLRDTQYF.

The chain employs TRBV7-9 and TRBJ1-1; 9 bases line up with TRBD1. The V gene's germline CDR1 is SEHNR and CDR2 FQNEAQ (reference sequence). With V trimmed by 5 bases and J by 5 bases, 6 bases remained unmatched. The CDR3 contains 14 residues. CDR3 region: CASSLRTGVTEAFF. Here the CDR3 DNA reads TGTGCCAGCAGCCTCCGGACAGGGGTGACTGAAGCTTTCTTT.

This clone has only one observation. V is TRBV6-1 and J is TRBJ1-2, with TRBD1 matching 11 bases. Germline trimming cut 2 bases from V and 6 bases from J; bases unmatched to any gene: 8. Germline V gene sequence: CDR1 MNHNS, CDR2 SASEGT. This CDR3 has 16 amino acids. The CDR3 here is CASSEPGQGATNGYTF. Here the CDR3 DNA reads TGTGCCAGCAGTGAACCTGGACAGGGGGCCACGAATGGCTACACCTTC.

The sample holds one count of this clone. CDR3: CASSLSRGFTDTQYF. CDR3 coding DNA: TGTGCCAGCAGCTTATCCCGGGGGTTCACAGATACGCAGTATTTT. The chain couples TRBV7-9 to TRBJ2-3, with a tentative D call TRBD2 (6 bases). The V and J ends lost 2 bases and 2 bases respectively, with 11 bases between them. CDR1 SEHNR and CDR2 FQNEAQ come from the germline V gene (reference sequence). There are 15 residues in the CDR3. The variable domain in full, with the rest retrieved from reference TRBV7-9 and TRBJ2-3, is DTGVSQNPRHKITKRGQNVTFRCDPISEHNRLYWYRQTLGQGPEFLTYFQNEAQLEKSRLLSDRFSAERPKGSFSTLEIQRTEQGDSAMYLCASSLSRGFTDTQYFGPGTRLTVL.

The gene calls are TRBV30 and TRBJ1-6; the D is unclear. The CDR3 runs 17 residues. V shed 0 bases and J shed 0 bases, with 12 bases lying between them. From germline, CDR1 is GTSNPN and CDR2 SVGIG (reference sequence). In nucleotides, the CDR3 is TGTGCCTGGAGTGTACGGGTGTGGAGCTCCTATAATTCACCCCTCCACTTT. Its protein product is CAWSVRVWSSYNSPLHF. Supplemented by reference TRBV30 and TRBJ1-6, the full variable domain reads SQTIHQWPATLVQPVGSPLSLECTVEGTSNPNLYWYRQAAGRGLQLLFYSVGIGQISSEVPQNLSASRPQDRQFILSSKKLLLSDSGFYLCAWSVRVWSSYNSPLHFGNGTRLTVT.